Below, 10 T cell receptor beta chains from the same sample are listed, as sequenced in a study of T cell repertoires in cytomegalovirus infection. Which antigens these TCRs recognize remains unknown. TCRdb itself ran the reads through MiXCR, one entry per CDR3 protein. The sample records under 200,000 distinct CDR3 sequences, 20% to 25% being singletons. The sequencing used CD8+ T cells from cultured PBMCs, collected from culture after CMV antigen stimulation. The origin of the receptors is a human donor in good health (CMV status not recorded). Some clones in this sample may be carry-over from other donors' samples.

This clonotype was recorded many times. V is TRBV19 and J is TRBJ2-2, with 10 nucleotides matching TRBD1. The CDR3 contains 16 residues. After removal of 3 bases from V and 7 bases from J, the junction contained 8 bases not matched to a gene. Germline loops: CDR1 LNHDA, CDR2 SQIVND (reference sequence). The CDR3 reads CASSILGQGFIGELFF. In DNA form, the CDR3 reads TGTGCCAGTAGTATCCTGGGACAGGGGTTCATCGGGGAGCTGTTTTTT.

This clonotype was detected a few times. The chain employs TRBV6-5 and TRBJ1-1; D call uncertain. Germline assignment: CDR1 MNHEY and CDR2 SVGAGI. The CDR3 has 14 residues. Trimming shortened V by 5 bases and J by 4 bases, and 14 bases separated the two germline ends. The CDR3 region has the DNA TGTGCCAGCAGTCCTTCCCTCTTCCCCACTGAAGCTTTCTTT. Translated: CASSPSLFPTEAFF.

This clonotype was seen a handful of times. The chain carries TRBV27 and TRBJ1-5, with D maybe TRBD1 (6 bases). This CDR3 spans 18 amino acids. Germline V gene sequence: CDR1 MNHEY, CDR2 SMNVEV (reference sequence). V lost 0 bases and J lost 3, with 18 bases in between. DNA for the CDR3: TGTGCCAGCAGTTTATCTCGTTCTGGGGGGCTGTTCAATCAGCCCCAGCATTTT. Translation: CASSLSRSGGLFNQPQHF.

This clonotype occurred a few times. This chain joins TRBV4-1 and TRBJ2-7; weak D call: TRBD1 (5 bases). The CDR3 is 15 amino acids. The V and J ends lost 1 base and 2 bases respectively, with 12 bases between them. Germline CDR1 is MGHRA and CDR2 is YSYEKL. CDR3 amino acids: CASSQVQGDPYEQYF. The CDR3 DNA is TGCGCCAGCAGCCAAGTCCAGGGTGACCCCTACGAGCAGTACTTC.

The genes are TRBV19 and TRBJ1-1; no reliable D call. CDR1 is LNHDA, CDR2 SQIVND, per germline (reference sequence). Deletions cut 1 base from V and 1 base from J, with 10 bases between. CDR3 length: 15 amino acids. CDR3 protein: CASSIVGETNTEAFF. The CDR3 DNA sequence: TGTGCCAGTAGTATAGTGGGCGAAACGAACACTGAAGCTTTCTTT.

The chain employs TRBV5-5 and TRBJ1-5; D gene uncertain. Germline V lookup: CDR1 SGHKS, CDR2 YYEKEE (reference sequence). CDR3 size: 17 residues. V shed 2 bases and J shed 1 base, with 16 bases lying between them. This chain's CDR3 is CASSFSNGETSNQPQHF. The CDR3 bases are TGTGCCAGCAGCTTCTCAAACGGGGAAACGAGCAATCAGCCCCAGCATTTT.

This clonotype was seen a handful of times. The V gene is TRBV12-3 or TRBV12-4, the J gene TRBJ2-1, with D possibly being TRBD2 (5 bases). V shed 1 base and J shed 9 bases, with 16 bases lying between them. This CDR3 has 15 amino acids. CDR3 nucleotides: TGTGCCAGCAGTTTAGGGACCGCATCAGGAGGTGAGCAGTTCTTC. The encoded protein is CASSLGTASGGEQFF.

This clonotype occurred many times. The chain is built from TRBV19 and TRBJ1-5; D remains unclear. Trimming took off 1 base at V and 4 bases at J, with 11 bases between the two ends. The CDR3 loop spans 15 amino acids. CDR1 is LNHDA and CDR2 is SQIVND in the germline V gene (reference sequence). CDR3 DNA: TGTGCCAGTAGTATAGTGCAAACACCGAATCAGCCCCAGCATTTT. Translated: CASSIVQTPNQPQHF.

This clonotype was picked up one time. The chain joins TRBV7-8 to TRBJ2-3; 14 nucleotides line up with TRBD2. The CDR3 runs to 16 residues. From germline, CDR1 is SGHVS and CDR2 FQNEAQ. Trimming at V came to 5 bases and at J to 4 bases, leaving 5 bases not matched to a gene. CDR3: CASSRPTSGGADTQYF. CDR3 in DNA: TGTGCCAGCAGCCGACCGACTAGCGGGGGGGCAGATACGCAGTATTTT.

V gene TRBV7-9 combines with J gene TRBJ1-1; TRBD1 is a possible D gene (6 bases). This CDR3 is built from 17 residues. CDR1 and CDR2 (germline): SEHNR, FQNEAQ (reference sequence). The V end was cut by 1 base, the J end by 1 base, with 16 bases between. CDR3 DNA sequence: TGTGCCAGCAGCTTAGGCCACAGGGTAGGCGAGAACACTGAAGCTTTCTTT. Protein product: CASSLGHRVGENTEAFF.